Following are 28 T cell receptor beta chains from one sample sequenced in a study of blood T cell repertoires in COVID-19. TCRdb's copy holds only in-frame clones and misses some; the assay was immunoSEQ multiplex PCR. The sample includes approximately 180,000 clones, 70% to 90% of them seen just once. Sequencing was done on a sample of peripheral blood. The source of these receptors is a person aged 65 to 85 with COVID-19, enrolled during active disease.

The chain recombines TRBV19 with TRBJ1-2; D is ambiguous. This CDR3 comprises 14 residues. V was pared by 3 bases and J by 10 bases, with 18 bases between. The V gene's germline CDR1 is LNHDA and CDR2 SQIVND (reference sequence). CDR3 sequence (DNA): TGTGCCAGTAGTATGTCCACACATCATGGAGACTACACCTTC. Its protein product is CASSMSTHHGDYTF.

This CDR3 reads CASSFDSGYNEQFF. In DNA, the CDR3 is TGTGCCAGTAGTTTTGATAGCGGCTACAATGAGCAGTTCTTC. The chain has TRBV19 and TRBJ2-1; D might be TRBD2 (6 bases). The CDR3 runs 14 residues. With 5 bases removed from V and 3 bases from J, the gap between germline ends came to 11 bases. From germline, CDR1 is LNHDA and CDR2 SQIVND (reference sequence).

CDR3: CASSLNGGPYEQYF. The CDR3 region has the DNA TGTGCCAGCAGCCTGAACGGGGGACCCTACGAGCAGTACTTC. The chain links TRBV11-3 to TRBJ2-7; tentatively, D is TRBD2 (6 bases). V was clipped by 5 bases and J by 2 bases, with 13 bases between them. Germline V gene data show CDR1 as SGHNT and CDR2 as YENEEA. The CDR3 consists of 14 residues.

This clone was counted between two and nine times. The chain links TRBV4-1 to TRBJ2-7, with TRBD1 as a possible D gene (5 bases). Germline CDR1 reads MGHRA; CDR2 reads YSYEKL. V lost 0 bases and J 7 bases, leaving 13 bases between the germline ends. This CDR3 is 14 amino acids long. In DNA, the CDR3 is TGCGCCAGCAGCCAAGACCAGGGCCCTCGGGAGCAGTACTTC. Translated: CASSQDQGPREQYF.

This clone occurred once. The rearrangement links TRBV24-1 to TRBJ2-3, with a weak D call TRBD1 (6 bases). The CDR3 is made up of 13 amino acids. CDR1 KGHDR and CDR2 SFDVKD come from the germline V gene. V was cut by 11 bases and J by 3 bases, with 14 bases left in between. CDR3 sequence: CASKGEGTDTQYF. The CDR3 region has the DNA TGTGCCAGCAAGGGGGAAGGAACAGATACGCAGTATTTT.

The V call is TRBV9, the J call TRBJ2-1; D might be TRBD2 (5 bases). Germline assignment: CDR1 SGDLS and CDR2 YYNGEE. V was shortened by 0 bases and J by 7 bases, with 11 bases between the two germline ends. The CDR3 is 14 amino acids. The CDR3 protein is CASSVVPGENEQFF. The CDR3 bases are TGTGCCAGCAGCGTAGTCCCCGGGGAAAATGAGCAGTTCTTC. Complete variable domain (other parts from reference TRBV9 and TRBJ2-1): DSGVTQTPKHLITATGQRVTLRCSPRSGDLSVYWYQQSLDQGLQFLIQYYNGEERAKGNILERFSAQQFPDLHSELNLSSLELGDSALYFCASSVVPGENEQFFGPGTRLTVL.

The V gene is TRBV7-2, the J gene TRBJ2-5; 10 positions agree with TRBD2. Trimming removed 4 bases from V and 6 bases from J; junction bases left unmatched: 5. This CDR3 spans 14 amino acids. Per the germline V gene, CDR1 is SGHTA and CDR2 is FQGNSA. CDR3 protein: CASSSRLAGKTQYF. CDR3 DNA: TGTGCCAGCAGCTCCCGACTAGCGGGCAAGACCCAGTACTTC.

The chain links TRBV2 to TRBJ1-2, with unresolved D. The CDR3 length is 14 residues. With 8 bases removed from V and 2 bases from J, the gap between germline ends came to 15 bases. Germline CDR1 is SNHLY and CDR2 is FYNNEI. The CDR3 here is CASSESFRNYGYTF. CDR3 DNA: TGTGCCAGCTCAGAATCCTTCCGAAACTATGGCTACACCTTC.

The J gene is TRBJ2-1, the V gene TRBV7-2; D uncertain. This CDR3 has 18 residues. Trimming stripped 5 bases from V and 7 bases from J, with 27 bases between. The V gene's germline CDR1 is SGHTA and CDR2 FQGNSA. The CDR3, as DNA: TGTGCCAGCAGCCCCGTACACTTGGCGGCCGCCCGTAGGAATGAGCAGTTCTTC. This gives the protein CASSPVHLAAARRNEQFF.

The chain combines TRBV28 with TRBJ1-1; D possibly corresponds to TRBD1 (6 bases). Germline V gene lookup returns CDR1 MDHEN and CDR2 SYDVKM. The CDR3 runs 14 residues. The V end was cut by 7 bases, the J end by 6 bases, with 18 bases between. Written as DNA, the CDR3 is TGTGCCAGCACCCTATCTGGGGGCTCATCTGAAGCTTTCTTT. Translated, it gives CASTLSGGSSEAFF.

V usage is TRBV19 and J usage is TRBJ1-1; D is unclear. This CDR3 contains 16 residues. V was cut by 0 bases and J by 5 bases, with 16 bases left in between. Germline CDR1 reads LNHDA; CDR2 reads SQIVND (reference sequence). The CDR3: CASSIEGSLPETEAFF. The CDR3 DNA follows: TGTGCCAGTAGTATAGAGGGCAGCCTCCCCGAGACTGAAGCTTTCTTT. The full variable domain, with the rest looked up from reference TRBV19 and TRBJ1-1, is DGGITQSPKYLFRKEGQNVTLSCEQNLNHDAMYWYRQDPGQGLRLIYYSQIVNDFQKGDIAEGYSVSREKKESFPLTVTSAQKNPTAFYLCASSIEGSLPETEAFFGQGTRLTVV.

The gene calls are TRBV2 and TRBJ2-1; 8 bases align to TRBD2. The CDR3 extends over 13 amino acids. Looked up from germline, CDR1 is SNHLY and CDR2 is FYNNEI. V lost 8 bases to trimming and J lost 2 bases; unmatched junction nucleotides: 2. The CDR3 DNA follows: TGTGCCAGCGTGGGACTAGCCTACAATGAGCAGTTCTTC. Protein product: CASVGLAYNEQFF.

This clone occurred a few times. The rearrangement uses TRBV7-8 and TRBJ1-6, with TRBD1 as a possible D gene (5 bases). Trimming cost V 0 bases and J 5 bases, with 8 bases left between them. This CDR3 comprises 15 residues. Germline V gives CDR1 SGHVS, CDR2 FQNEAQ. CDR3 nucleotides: TGTGCCAGCAGCTTAGCGCAGGGCGATAATTCACCCCTCCACTTT. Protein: CASSLAQGDNSPLHF.

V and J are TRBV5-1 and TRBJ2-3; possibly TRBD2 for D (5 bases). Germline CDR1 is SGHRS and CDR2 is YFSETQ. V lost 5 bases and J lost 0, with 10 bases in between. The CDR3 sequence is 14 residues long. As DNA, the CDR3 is TGCGCCAGCAGGGCGGACTTAAGCACAGATACGCAGTATTTT. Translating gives CASRADLSTDTQYF.

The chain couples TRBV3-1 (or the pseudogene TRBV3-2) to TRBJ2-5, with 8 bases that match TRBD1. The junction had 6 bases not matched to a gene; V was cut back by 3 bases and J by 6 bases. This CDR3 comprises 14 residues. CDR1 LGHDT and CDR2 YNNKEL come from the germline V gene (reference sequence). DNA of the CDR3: TGTGCCAGCAGCCAGGCAGGGGGCCGGAAGACCCAGTACTTC. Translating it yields CASSQAGGRKTQYF.

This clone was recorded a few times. CDR3 protein: CASSVGGSNYGYTF. CDR3 DNA: TGTGCCAGCAGCGTAGGGGGCAGTAACTATGGCTACACCTTC. This chain connects TRBV9 to TRBJ1-2, with a possible D match to TRBD1 (5 bases). V dropped 0 bases and J dropped 1 base, with 7 bases sitting between them. The CDR3 has 14 amino acids. Germline V gene sequence: CDR1 SGDLS, CDR2 YYNGEE.

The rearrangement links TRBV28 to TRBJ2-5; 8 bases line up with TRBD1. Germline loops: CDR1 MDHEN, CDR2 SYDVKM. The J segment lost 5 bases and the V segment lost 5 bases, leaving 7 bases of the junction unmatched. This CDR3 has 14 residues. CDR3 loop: CASSGHDRGETQYF. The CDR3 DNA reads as TGTGCCAGCAGTGGACATGACAGGGGCGAGACCCAGTACTTC. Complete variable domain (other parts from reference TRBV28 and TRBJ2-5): DVKVTQSSRYLVKRTGEKVFLECVQDMDHENMFWYRQDPGLGLRLIYFSYDVKMKEKGDIPEGYSVSREKKERFSLILESASTNQTSMYLCASSGHDRGETQYFGPGTRLLVL.

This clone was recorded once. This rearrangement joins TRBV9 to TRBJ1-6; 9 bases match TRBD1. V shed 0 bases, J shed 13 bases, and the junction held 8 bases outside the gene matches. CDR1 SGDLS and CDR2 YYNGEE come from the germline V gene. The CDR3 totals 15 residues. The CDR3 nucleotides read TGTGCCAGCAGCGTAGAGGGGACAGGGAGTTCCCCCCTCCACTTT. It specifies CASSVEGTGSSPLHF. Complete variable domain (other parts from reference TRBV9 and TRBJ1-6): DSGVTQTPKHLITATGQRVTLRCSPRSGDLSVYWYQQSLDQGLQFLIQYYNGEERAKGNILERFSAQQFPDLHSELNLSSLELGDSALYFCASSVEGTGSSPLHFGNGTRLTVT.

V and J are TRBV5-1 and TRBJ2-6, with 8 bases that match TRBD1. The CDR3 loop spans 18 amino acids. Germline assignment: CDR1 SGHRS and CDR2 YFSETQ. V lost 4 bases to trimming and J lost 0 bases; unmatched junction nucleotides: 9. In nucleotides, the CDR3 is TGCGCCAGCAGCATCGGACAGGGCACTATCTCTGGGGCCAACGTCCTGACTTTC. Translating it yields CASSIGQGTISGANVLTF.

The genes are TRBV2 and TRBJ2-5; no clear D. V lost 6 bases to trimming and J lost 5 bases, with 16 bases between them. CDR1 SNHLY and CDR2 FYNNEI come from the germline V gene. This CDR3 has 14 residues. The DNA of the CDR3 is TGTGCCAGCAGCCGTTCTCCAAGCGTGGAGACCCAGTACTTC. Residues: CASSRSPSVETQYF. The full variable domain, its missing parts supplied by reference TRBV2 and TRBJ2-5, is EPEVTQTPSHQVTQMGQEVILRCVPISNHLYFYWYRQILGQKVEFLVSFYNNEISEKSEIFDDQFSVERPDGSNFTLKIRSTKLEDSAMYFCASSRSPSVETQYFGPGTRLLVL.

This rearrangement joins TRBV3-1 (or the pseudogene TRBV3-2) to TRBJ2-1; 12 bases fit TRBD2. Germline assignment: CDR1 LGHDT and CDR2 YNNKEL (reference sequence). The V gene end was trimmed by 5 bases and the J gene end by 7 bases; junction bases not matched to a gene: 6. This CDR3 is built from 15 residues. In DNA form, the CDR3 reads TGTGCCAGCAGCTCGGGCGGGACTAGCGGGAATGAGCAGTTCTTC. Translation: CASSSGGTSGNEQFF.

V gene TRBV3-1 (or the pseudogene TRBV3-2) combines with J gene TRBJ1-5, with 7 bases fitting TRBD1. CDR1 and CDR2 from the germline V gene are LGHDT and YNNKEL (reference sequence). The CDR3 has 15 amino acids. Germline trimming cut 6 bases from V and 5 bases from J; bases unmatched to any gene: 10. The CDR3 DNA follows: TGTGCCAGCAGACCCGCCGACAGGGAAGATCAGCCCCAGCATTTT. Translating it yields CASRPADREDQPQHF.

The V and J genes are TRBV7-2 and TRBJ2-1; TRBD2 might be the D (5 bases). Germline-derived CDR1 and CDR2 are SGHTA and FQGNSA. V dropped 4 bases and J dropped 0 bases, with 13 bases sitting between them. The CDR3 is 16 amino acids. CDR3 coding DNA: TGTGCCAGCAGCTCCCCACGACTAAGCTCCTACAATGAGCAGTTCTTC. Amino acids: CASSSPRLSSYNEQFF. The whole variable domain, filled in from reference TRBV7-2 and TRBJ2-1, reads GAGVSQSPSNKVTEKGKDVELRCDPISGHTALYWYRQSLGQGLEFLIYFQGNSAPDKSGLPSDRFSAERTGGSVSTLTIQRTQQEDSAVYLCASSSPRLSSYNEQFFGPGTRLTVL.

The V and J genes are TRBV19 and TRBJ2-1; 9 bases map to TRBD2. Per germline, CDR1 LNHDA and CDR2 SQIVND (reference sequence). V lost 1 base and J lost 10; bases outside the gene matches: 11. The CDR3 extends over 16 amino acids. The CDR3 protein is CASSIGTRSGGQEQFF. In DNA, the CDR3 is TGTGCCAGTAGTATAGGAACACGTAGCGGGGGACAGGAGCAGTTCTTC.

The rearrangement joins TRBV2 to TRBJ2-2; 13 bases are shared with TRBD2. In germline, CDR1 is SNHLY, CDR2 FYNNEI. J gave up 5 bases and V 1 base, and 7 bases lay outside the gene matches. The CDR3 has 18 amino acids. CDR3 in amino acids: CASSEEVRLAGGTGELFF. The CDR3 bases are TGTGCCAGCAGTGAAGAGGTTAGACTAGCGGGAGGAACCGGGGAGCTGTTTTTT.

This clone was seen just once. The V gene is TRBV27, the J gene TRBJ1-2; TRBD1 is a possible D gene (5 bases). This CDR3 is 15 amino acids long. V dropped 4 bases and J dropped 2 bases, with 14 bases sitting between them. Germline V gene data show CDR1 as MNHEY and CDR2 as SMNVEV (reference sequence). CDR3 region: CASSSTPQGNYGYTF. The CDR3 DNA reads TGTGCCAGCAGTTCGACCCCCCAGGGAAACTATGGCTACACCTTC.

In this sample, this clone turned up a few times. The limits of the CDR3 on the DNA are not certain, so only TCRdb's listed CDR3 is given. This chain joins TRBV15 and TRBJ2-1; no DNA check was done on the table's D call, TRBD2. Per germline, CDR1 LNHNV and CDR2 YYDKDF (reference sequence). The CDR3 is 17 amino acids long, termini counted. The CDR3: CATRGVASGSIWGPVFF.

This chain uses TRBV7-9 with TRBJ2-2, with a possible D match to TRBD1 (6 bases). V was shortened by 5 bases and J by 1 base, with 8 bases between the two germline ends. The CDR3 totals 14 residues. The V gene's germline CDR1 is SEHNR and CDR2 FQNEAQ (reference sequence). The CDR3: CASSKTGNTGELFF. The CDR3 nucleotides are TGTGCCAGCAGCAAGACAGGGAACACCGGGGAGCTGTTTTTT.